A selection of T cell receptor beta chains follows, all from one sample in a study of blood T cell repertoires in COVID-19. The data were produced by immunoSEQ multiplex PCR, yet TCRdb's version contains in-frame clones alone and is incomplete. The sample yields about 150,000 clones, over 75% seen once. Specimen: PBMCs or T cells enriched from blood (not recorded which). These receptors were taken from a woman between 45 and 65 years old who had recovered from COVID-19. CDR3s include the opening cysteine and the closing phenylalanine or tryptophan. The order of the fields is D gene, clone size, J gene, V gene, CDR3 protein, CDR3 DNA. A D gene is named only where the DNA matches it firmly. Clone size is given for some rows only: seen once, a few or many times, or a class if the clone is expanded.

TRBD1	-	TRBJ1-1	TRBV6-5	CASSFSQGAKTEAFF	TGTGCCAGCAGTTTCTCGCAGGGGGCAAAAACTGAAGCTTTCTTT
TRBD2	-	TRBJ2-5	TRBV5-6	CASSGTRGETQYF	TGTGCCAGCAGCGGGACTAGAGGCGAGACCCAGTACTTC
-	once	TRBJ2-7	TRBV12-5	CASGLAVYEQYF	TGTGCTAGTGGTTTGGCCGTCTACGAGCAGTACTTC
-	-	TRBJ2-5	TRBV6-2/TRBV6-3	CASRPTGLPQETQYF	TGTGCCAGCAGACCTACGGGACTTCCGCAAGAGACCCAGTACTTC
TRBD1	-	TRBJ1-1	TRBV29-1	CSGGGQGRTEAFF	TGCAGCGGGGGGGGACAGGGGAGAACTGAAGCTTTCTTT
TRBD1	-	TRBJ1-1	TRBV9	CASSANGQGAASFF	TGTGCCAGCAGCGCAAATGGACAGGGGGCTGCCTCTTTCTTT
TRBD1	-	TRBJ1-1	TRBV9	CASSDRQGAMGTEAFF	TGTGCCAGCAGCGATAGACAGGGGGCTATGGGCACTGAAGCTTTCTTT
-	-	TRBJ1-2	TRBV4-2	CASSQDTGLDYGYTF	TGTGCCAGCAGCCAAGATACAGGACTAGACTATGGCTACACCTTC
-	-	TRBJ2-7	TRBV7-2	CASSGHRFRTYEQYF	TGTGCCAGCAGCGGCCACAGGTTCAGGACCTACGAGCAGTACTTC
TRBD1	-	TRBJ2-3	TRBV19	CASSRKQGMADTQYF	TGTGCCAGTAGTAGAAAACAGGGGATGGCAGATACGCAGTATTTT
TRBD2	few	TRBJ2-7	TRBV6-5	CASNLSGGSYEQYF	TGTGCCAGCAACCTGAGCGGGGGCTCCTACGAGCAGTACTTC
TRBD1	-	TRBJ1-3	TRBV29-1	CSVALGQVGNTIYF	TGCAGCGTCGCCCTTGGACAGGTCGGAAACACCATATATTTT
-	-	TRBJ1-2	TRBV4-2	CASSQEQVGGYTF	TGTGCCAGCAGCCAAGAGCAGGTCGGTGGCTACACCTTC
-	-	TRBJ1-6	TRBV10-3	CAMAPGAYSPLHF	TGTGCCATGGCCCCAGGGGCCTATTCACCCCTCCACTTT
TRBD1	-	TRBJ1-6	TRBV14	CASSQRGQNSPLHF	TGTGCCAGCAGCCAAAGGGGGCAGAACTCACCCCTCCACTTT
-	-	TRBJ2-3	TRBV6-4	CASSEKGLTDTQYF	TGTGCCAGCAGCGAAAAGGGGTTGACAGATACGCAGTATTTT
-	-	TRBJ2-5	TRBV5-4	CASSLSPTGQETQYF	TGTGCCAGCAGCTTGAGTCCAACAGGGCAAGAGACCCAGTACTTC
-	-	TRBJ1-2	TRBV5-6	CASSRRGANYGYTF	TGTGCCAGCAGTCGTCGGGGGGCTAACTATGGCTACACCTTC
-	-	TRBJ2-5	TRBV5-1	CASRDNGGLEETQYF	TGCGCCAGCAGGGACAACGGGGGATTGGAAGAGACCCAGTACTTC
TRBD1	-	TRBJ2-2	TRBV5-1	CASSLGQGKAGELFF	TGCGCCAGCAGCCTCGGACAGGGGAAGGCCGGGGAGCTGTTTTTT
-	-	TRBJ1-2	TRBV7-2	CASSLTEYGYTF	TGTGCCAGCAGCCTAACGGAGTATGGCTACACCTTC
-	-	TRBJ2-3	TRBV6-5	CASSYSFRADTQYF	TGTGCCAGCAGTTACTCGTTCCGCGCAGATACGCAGTATTTT
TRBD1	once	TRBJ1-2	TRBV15	CATAVDRAVHGYTF	TGTGCCACCGCAGTGGACAGGGCGGTTCATGGCTACACCTTC
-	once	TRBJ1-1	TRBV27	CAGLGGGFDTEAFF	TGTGCCGGTCTAGGGGGGGGCTTTGATACTGAAGCTTTCTTT
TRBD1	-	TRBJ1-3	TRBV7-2	CASSPQGTGGNTIYF	TGTGCCAGCAGCCCACAGGGGACAGGAGGAAACACCATATATTTT
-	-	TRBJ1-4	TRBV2	CASKGGEKLFF	TGTGCCAGCAAAGGAGGTGAAAAACTGTTTTTT
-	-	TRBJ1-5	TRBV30	CAWSPKGGNQPQHF	TGTGCCTGGAGTCCAAAAGGAGGCAATCAGCCCCAGCATTTT
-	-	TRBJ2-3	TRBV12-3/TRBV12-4	CASSRDYNAQYF	TGTGCCAGCAGCCGCGACTATAATGCGCAGTATTTT
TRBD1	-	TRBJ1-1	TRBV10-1	CASSPGQGCTEAFF	TGCGCCAGCAGCCCCGGACAGGGTTGCACTGAAGCTTTCTTT